This entry lists 23 T cell receptor beta chains sequenced from one sample in a study of PD-1 blockade in classical Hodgkin lymphoma. Repertoires were generated with immunoSEQ multiplex PCR, while TCRdb's copy carries only in-frame clones and drops some. The data show approximately 34,000 clones, with around four fifths seen just once and 25% to 40% held by the top ten. All patients relapsed after autologous stem cell transplantation, and brentuximab vedotin exposure varied. Sequencing was performed on peripheral blood mononuclear cells (PBMCs), taken at baseline. The receptors stem from a human donor with classical Hodgkin lymphoma.

The V gene is TRBV18, the J gene TRBJ2-7; TRBD2 matches 11 bases. The CDR3 sequence is 17 residues long. Germline lookup yields CDR1 KGHSH and CDR2 LQKENI. V gave up 0 bases and J gave up 2 bases; unmatched junction bases: 6. In nucleotides, the CDR3 is TGTGCCAGCTCACCACCGGGGTCTAGCGGGGGGACCTACGAGCAGTACTTC. Amino acids: CASSPPGSSGGTYEQYF.

The gene calls are TRBV27 and TRBJ1-4, with 7 bases identical to TRBD1. V was pared by 6 bases and J by 8 bases, with 6 bases of the junction left unmatched. The CDR3 is made up of 13 amino acids. Germline V gene sequence: CDR1 MNHEY, CDR2 SMNVEV (reference sequence). In nucleotides, the CDR3 is TGTGCCAGCAGACGGACAGGCATAGAAAAACTGTTTTTT. Encoded protein: CASRRTGIEKLFF.

V and J are TRBV25-1 and TRBJ2-6, with 10 bases fitting TRBD1. Germline lookup yields CDR1 MGHDK and CDR2 SYGVNS. J gave up 3 bases and V 2 bases, and 7 bases lay outside the gene matches. The CDR3 totals 18 residues. This CDR3 is CASSETPGTGDGANVLTF. In DNA form, the CDR3 reads TGTGCCAGCAGTGAAACCCCCGGGACAGGGGATGGGGCCAACGTCCTGACTTTC.

The chain recombines TRBV7-2 with TRBJ2-7; D may be TRBD2 (5 bases). From germline, CDR1 is SGHTA and CDR2 FQGNSA. The V end was cut by 3 bases, the J end by 4 bases, with 16 bases between. The CDR3 totals 15 residues. CDR3 nucleotide sequence: TGTGCCAGCAGCTTCTCGGGGAAGAGGGCATACGAGCAGTACTTC. It is translated as CASSFSGKRAYEQYF.

The rearrangement links TRBV10-3 to TRBJ2-2; 7 nucleotides agree with TRBD2. The CDR3 has 15 residues. Germline V lookup: CDR1 ENHRY, CDR2 SYGVKD. Unmatched junction bases numbered 8, after V lost 6 bases and J lost 4 bases. The chain's CDR3 is CAIRGGLVGTGELFF. CDR3 bases: TGTGCCATCAGGGGAGGACTAGTGGGCACCGGGGAGCTGTTTTTT.

The chain employs TRBV6-6 and TRBJ2-7, with TRBD1 as a possible D gene (5 bases). Germline values: CDR1 MNHNY, CDR2 SVGAGI (reference sequence). The CDR3 runs 14 residues. Trimming left V 0 bases short and J 8 bases short, with 14 bases between. The CDR3 is CASSYSNQGTQQYF. The CDR3 bases are TGTGCCAGCAGTTACTCGAATCAGGGTACGCAGCAGTACTTC.

The chain carries TRBV6-6 and TRBJ1-3; TRBD1 is a possible D gene (5 bases). Germline V CDR1 and CDR2: MNHNY, SVGAGI (reference sequence). This CDR3 comprises 15 residues. Trimming took off 10 bases at V and 2 bases at J, with 18 bases between the two ends. The CDR3, as DNA: TGTGCCACCCTGCCACCGGGGCGGACTGGAAACACCATATATTTT. This gives the protein CATLPPGRTGNTIYF.

The J gene is TRBJ1-1, the V gene TRBV5-5, with D maybe TRBD1 (5 bases). Germline lookup yields CDR1 SGHKS and CDR2 YYEKEE (reference sequence). V lost 6 bases and J 0 bases, leaving 9 bases between the germline ends. CDR3 size: 13 residues. CDR3 DNA: TGTGCCAGCATCTGGGGGGTGAACACTGAAGCTTTCTTT. This encodes CASIWGVNTEAFF.

This clone is termed medium-sized. This chain uses TRBV5-1 with TRBJ1-6; no firm D call. Trimming took off 4 bases at V and 0 bases at J, with 8 bases between the two ends. Per germline, CDR1 SGHRS and CDR2 YFSETQ. The CDR3 sequence is 15 residues long. CDR3 nucleotide sequence: TGCGCCAGCAGCGCCGAGAGCTCCTATAATTCACCCCTCCACTTT. It translates to CASSAESSYNSPLHF.

The chain is built from TRBV29-1 and TRBJ2-7, with 7 bases lining up with TRBD1. Germline V gene data show CDR1 as SQVTM and CDR2 as ANQGSEA. Germline trimming cut 6 bases from V and 1 base from J; bases unmatched to any gene: 3. This CDR3 contains 12 residues. CDR3 protein: CSVNRGSYEQYF. The CDR3 nucleotides are TGCAGCGTAAACAGGGGATCCTACGAGCAGTACTTC.

About this clone itself: At one end, the junction sequence differs from germline, possibly due to a read error. V gene TRBV18 combines with J gene TRBJ1-1; TRBD1 is a possible D gene (6 bases). Germline CDR1 KGHSH, CDR2 LQKENI. The CDR3 has 13 residues. CDR3 sequence (DNA): TGTGCCAGCTCCTTCGACCGGGACACTGAAGTTTTCTTT. This gives the protein CASSFDRDTEVFF.

The J gene is TRBJ2-2, the V gene TRBV10-3, with D possibly TRBD2 on 7 matching bases. Trimming removed 5 bases from V and 2 bases from J, with 9 bases in between. Germline V gene lookup returns CDR1 ENHRY and CDR2 SYGVKD. This CDR3 is 14 amino acids long. CDR3 nucleotide sequence: TGTGCCATCAGTAGGGGGGGCAACACCGGGGAGCTGTTTTTT. Its protein is CAISRGGNTGELFF.

This clone was seen a handful of times. The chain recombines TRBV7-2 with TRBJ1-1; 9 positions match TRBD1. The CDR3 sequence is 14 residues long. The J segment lost 4 bases and the V segment lost 5 bases, leaving 5 bases of the junction unmatched. CDR1 SGHTA and CDR2 FQGNSA come from the germline V gene. Here the CDR3 reads CASSAQGAVTEAFF. In DNA form, the CDR3 reads TGTGCCAGCAGCGCACAGGGGGCAGTCACTGAAGCTTTCTTT.

This clone was detected only once. This chain connects TRBV7-2 to TRBJ2-7, with D uncertain. The CDR3 sequence is 14 residues long. Germline V lookup: CDR1 SGHTA, CDR2 FQGNSA. Between the trimmed V and J ends, which lost 6 bases and 5 bases, there was a span of 17 bases. In DNA form, the CDR3 reads TGTGCCAGCAGTTCTCAAGCAAGTGGCGACGAGCAGTACTTC. Residues: CASSSQASGDEQYF. The full variable domain, rest sourced from reference TRBV7-2 and TRBJ2-7, is GAGVSQSPSNKVTEKGKDVELRCDPISGHTALYWYRQSLGQGLEFLIYFQGNSAPDKSGLPSDRFSAERTGGSVSTLTIQRTQQEDSAVYLCASSSQASGDEQYFGPGTRLTVT.

The chain joins TRBV11-3 to TRBJ1-3; the match to TRBD1 covers 7 bases. Germline CDR1 SGHNT, CDR2 YENEEA. The junction had 6 bases not matched to a gene; V was cut back by 4 bases and J by 0 bases. The CDR3 totals 16 residues. CDR3 coding DNA: TGTGCCAGCAGCTCACAGGGGACTAGCTCTGGAAACACCATATATTTT. Its protein product is CASSSQGTSSGNTIYF.

The chain joins TRBV4-3 to TRBJ2-7; the D gene is possibly TRBD2 (6 bases). Germline V gene sequence: CDR1 LGHNA, CDR2 YSLEER. The CDR3 covers 13 residues. With 4 bases removed from V and 3 bases from J, the gap between germline ends came to 10 bases. DNA of the CDR3: TGCGCCAGCAGCCTGGGACTTCGCTACGAGCAGTACTTC. Translation gives CASSLGLRYEQYF.

The rearrangement links TRBV6-5 to TRBJ2-6; D gene ambiguous. Germline V gives CDR1 MNHEY, CDR2 SVGAGI. Trimming pared 0 bases from V and 4 bases from J, leaving 10 bases between. There are 16 residues in the CDR3. In DNA, the CDR3 is TGTGCCAGCAGTTACTCGCGAGTAACCGGGGCCAACGTCCTGACTTTC. This codes for CASSYSRVTGANVLTF.

The V gene is TRBV6-5, the J gene TRBJ2-5, with 9 bases identical to TRBD1. The germline V gene has CDR1 MNHEY and CDR2 SVGAGI. This CDR3 comprises 14 residues. The J segment lost 5 bases and the V segment lost 5 bases, leaving 6 bases of the junction unmatched. The CDR3 nucleotides read TGTGCCAGCAGTACCGGGACAGGGACCGAGACCCAGTACTTC. This sequence encodes CASSTGTGTETQYF.

The chain links TRBV2 to TRBJ2-5, with TRBD1 matching over 10 bases. J gave up 11 bases and V 8 bases, and 11 bases lay outside the gene matches. This CDR3 contains 13 residues. Germline V gene data show CDR1 as SNHLY and CDR2 as FYNNEI. CDR3 nucleotides: TGTGCCAGCGGGGGGACAGGGGCATTCCCGCAGTACTTC. Amino acids: CASGGTGAFPQYF.

The J gene is TRBJ2-5, the V gene TRBV18, with 10 bases fitting TRBD1. From germline, CDR1 is KGHSH and CDR2 LQKENI. The CDR3 spans 14 residues. The J segment lost 5 bases and the V segment lost 4 bases, leaving 4 bases of the junction unmatched. The CDR3 spells CASSHGTGEETQYF. CDR3 coding DNA: TGTGCCAGCTCACACGGGACAGGGGAGGAGACCCAGTACTTC. The full variable domain, in which reference TRBV18 and TRBJ2-5 provide the parts outside the CDR3, is NAGVMQNPRHLVRRRGQEARLRCSPMKGHSHVYWYRQLPEEGLKFMVYLQKENIIDESGMPKERFSAEFPKEGPSILRIQQVVRGDSAAYFCASSHGTGEETQYFGPGTRLLVL.

V gene TRBV5-1 combines with J gene TRBJ1-5, with 11 bases lining up with TRBD1. Germline loops: CDR1 SGHRS, CDR2 YFSETQ. The CDR3 totals 15 residues. Losses at the gene ends were 5 bases for V and 7 bases for J; bases not matched to a gene: 8. Here the CDR3 DNA reads TGCGCCAGCAGACCGGGACAGGGGGAAGGGCAGCCCCAGCATTTT. The encoded protein is CASRPGQGEGQPQHF.

This clone appeared a few times. The same CDR3 also results from other DNA sequences found in this sample. The gene calls are TRBV28 and TRBJ1-2; D is perhaps TRBD1 (5 bases). Germline lookup yields CDR1 MDHEN and CDR2 SYDVKM. CDR3 length: 13 amino acids. The V gene lost 3 bases and the J gene lost 2 bases, with 7 bases spanning the gap. CDR3 protein: CASSLGRNYGYTF. CDR3 sequence (DNA): TGTGCCAGCAGTTTGGGGCGGAACTATGGCTACACCTTC.

This clone has only a few counts. V gene TRBV30 combines with J gene TRBJ2-3; possibly TRBD1 for D (7 bases). Germline V gene sequence: CDR1 GTSNPN, CDR2 SVGIG (reference sequence). V shed 2 bases and J shed 6 bases, with 9 bases lying between them. The CDR3 length is 12 residues. CDR3 DNA sequence: TGTGCCTGGAGTCCAGGGGGGGATACGCAGTATTTT. This encodes CAWSPGGDTQYF.